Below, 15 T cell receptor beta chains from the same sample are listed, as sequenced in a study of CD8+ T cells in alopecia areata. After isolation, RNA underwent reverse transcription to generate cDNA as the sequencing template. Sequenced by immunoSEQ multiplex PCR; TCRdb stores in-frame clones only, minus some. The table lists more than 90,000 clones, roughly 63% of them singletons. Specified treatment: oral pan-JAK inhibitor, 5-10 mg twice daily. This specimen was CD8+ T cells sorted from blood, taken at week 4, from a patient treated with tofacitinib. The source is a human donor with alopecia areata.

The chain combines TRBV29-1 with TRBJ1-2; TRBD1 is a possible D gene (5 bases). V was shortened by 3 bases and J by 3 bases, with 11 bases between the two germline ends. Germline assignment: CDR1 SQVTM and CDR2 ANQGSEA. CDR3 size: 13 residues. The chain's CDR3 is CSVDGGYDYGYTF. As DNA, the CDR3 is TGCAGCGTTGATGGGGGATACGACTATGGCTACACCTTC.

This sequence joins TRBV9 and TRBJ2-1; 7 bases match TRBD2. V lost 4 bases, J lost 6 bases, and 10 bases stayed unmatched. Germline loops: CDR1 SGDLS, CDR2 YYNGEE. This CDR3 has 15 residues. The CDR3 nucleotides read TGTGCCAGCAGCCCCTGGGGGGGAAGGGGCAATGAGCAGTTCTTC. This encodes CASSPWGGRGNEQFF.

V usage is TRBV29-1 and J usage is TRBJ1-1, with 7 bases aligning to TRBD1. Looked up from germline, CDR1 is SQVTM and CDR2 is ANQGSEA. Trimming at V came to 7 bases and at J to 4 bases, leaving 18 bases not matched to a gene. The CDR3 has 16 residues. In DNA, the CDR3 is TGCAGCGCCCTAGGGGCACAGGGGTTAAGAGGCACTGAAGCTTTCTTT. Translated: CSALGAQGLRGTEAFF.

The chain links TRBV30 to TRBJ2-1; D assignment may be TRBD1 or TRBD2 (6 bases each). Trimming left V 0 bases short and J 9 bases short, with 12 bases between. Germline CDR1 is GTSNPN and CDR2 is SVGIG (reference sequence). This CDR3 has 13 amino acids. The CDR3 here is CAWSVLGGREQFF. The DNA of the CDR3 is TGTGCCTGGAGTGTATTGGGGGGCCGTGAGCAGTTCTTC.

This CDR3 is CSAAGFEAFF. DNA of the CDR3: TGCAGCGCCGCCGGCTTTGAAGCTTTCTTT. This chain links TRBV29-1 with TRBJ1-1, with D hard to call. V shed 7 bases and J shed 7 bases, with 10 bases lying between them. There are 10 residues in the CDR3. CDR1 and CDR2 (germline): SQVTM, ANQGSEA.

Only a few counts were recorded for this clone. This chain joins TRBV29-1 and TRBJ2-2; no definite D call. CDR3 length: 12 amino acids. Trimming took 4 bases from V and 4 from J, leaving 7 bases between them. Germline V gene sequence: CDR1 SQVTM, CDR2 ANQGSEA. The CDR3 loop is CSVAQSTGELFF. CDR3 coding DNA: TGCAGCGTTGCCCAGAGCACCGGGGAGCTGTTTTTT.

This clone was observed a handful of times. CDR3 DNA: TGTGCCACCGTTGGAGATAGCACAGATACGCAGTATTTT. Translating gives CATVGDSTDTQYF. The chain couples TRBV15 to TRBJ2-3; D not certain. The CDR3 consists of 13 residues. Germline V lookup: CDR1 LNHNV, CDR2 YYDKDF (reference sequence). V shed 8 bases and J shed 0 bases, with 9 bases lying between them.

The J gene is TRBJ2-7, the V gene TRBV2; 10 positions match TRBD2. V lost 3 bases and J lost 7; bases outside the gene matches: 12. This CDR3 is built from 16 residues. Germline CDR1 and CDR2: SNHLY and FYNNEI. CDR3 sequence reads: CASSDPSGGVKGEQYF. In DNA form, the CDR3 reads TGTGCCAGCAGTGATCCCAGCGGGGGGGTTAAAGGGGAGCAGTACTTC.

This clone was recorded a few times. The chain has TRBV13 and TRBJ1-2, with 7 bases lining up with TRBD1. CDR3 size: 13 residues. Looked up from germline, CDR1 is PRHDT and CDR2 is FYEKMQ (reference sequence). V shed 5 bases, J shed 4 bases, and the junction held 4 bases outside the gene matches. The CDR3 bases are TGTGCCAGCAGCCTCGGGACAGCCTATGGCTACACCTTC. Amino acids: CASSLGTAYGYTF.

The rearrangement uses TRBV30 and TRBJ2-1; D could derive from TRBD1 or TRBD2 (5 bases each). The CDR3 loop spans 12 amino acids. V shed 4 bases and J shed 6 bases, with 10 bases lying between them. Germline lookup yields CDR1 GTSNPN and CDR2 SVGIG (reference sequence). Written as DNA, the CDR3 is TGTGCCTGGACGCCCGGGACCAATGAGCAGTTCTTC. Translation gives CAWTPGTNEQFF.

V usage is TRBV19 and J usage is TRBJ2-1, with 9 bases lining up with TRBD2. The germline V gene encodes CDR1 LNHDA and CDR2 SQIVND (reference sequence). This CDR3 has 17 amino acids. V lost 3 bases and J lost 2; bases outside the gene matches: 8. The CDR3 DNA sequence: TGTGCCAGTAGTATTACCAATAGCGGGGGACCCTACAATGAGCAGTTCTTC. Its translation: CASSITNSGGPYNEQFF.

CDR3 amino acids: CASSQGDSSYEQYF. The DNA of the CDR3 is TGCGCCAGCAGCCAAGGGGACAGCTCCTACGAGCAGTACTTC. The J gene is TRBJ2-7, the V gene TRBV4-1; 7 bases are a match to TRBD1. The V gene end was trimmed by 1 base and the J gene end by 0 bases; junction bases not matched to a gene: 0. The germline gives CDR1 MGHRA, CDR2 YSYEKL. The CDR3 sequence is 14 residues long.

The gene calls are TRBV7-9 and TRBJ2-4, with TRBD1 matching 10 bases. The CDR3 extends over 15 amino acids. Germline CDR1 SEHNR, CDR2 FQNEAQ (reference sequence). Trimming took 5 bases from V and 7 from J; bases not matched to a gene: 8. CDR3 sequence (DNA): TGTGCCAGCAGCGGACAGGGGGTTGCCTTCAACATTCAGTACTTC. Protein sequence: CASSGQGVAFNIQYF.

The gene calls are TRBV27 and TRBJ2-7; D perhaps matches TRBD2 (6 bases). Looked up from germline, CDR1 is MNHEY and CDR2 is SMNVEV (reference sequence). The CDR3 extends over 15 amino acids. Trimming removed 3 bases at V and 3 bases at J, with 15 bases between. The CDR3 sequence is CASSLEGSRDYEQYF. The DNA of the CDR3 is TGTGCCAGCAGTTTGGAGGGGAGCCGAGACTACGAGCAGTACTTC.

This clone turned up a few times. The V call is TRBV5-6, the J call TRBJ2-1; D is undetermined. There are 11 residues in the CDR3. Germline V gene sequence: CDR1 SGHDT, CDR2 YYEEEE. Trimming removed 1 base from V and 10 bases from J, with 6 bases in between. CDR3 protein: CASSLWQEQFF. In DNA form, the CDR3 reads TGTGCCAGCAGCTTGTGGCAGGAGCAGTTCTTC.